This T cell receptor (beta chain) was sequenced in a study of blood T cell repertoires in COVID-19. About the research overall: Italy, Spain and the United States were the sources of the convalescent and acute COVID-19 samples. The cDNA or gDNA used as material had been derived from T cells, B-cell-depleted T cells, or PBMCs.

The sample holds one count of this clone. This CDR3 spans 15 amino acids. V gave up 0 bases and J gave up 5 bases; unmatched junction bases: 2. CDR1 is MNHEY and CDR2 is SVGEGT in the germline V gene. In the study's own analysis: Amplification from reference gene primers served as the basis for estimated nucleated cell counts. The repertoire was sequenced with immunoSEQ multiplex PCR; TCRdb's copy has only in-frame clones and lacks some. D and trimming come from the DNA, and the V and J calls and clone size come from that table. The data hold 75,000 to 100,000 clones, with roughly 86% observed a single time.

The source is a human donor in a cohort sampled during active COVID-19. V gene TRBV6-2 or TRBV6-3 combines with J gene TRBJ2-3, with TRBD1 identical over 10 bases. Source material: peripheral blood. DNA of the CDR3: TGTGCCAGCAGTTACTCGCGGGACAGGGGAGATACGCAGTATTTT. Its protein is CASSYSRDRGDTQYF.